The 17 T cell receptor beta chains in this list originate from one sample, sequenced in a study of cytomegalovirus exposure and HLA in healthy donors. Repertoires were generated with immunoSEQ multiplex PCR, while TCRdb's copy carries only in-frame clones and drops some. The sample lists 120,000 or so clones, 86% occurring once. The sequenced material came from PBMCs. Every receptor here comes from a man between 18 and 35 years old in good health and CMV-seronegative.

The J gene is TRBJ1-5, the V gene TRBV7-9; 8 nucleotides line up with TRBD1. CDR3 length: 16 residues. V lost 1 base, J lost 4 bases, and 6 bases stayed unmatched. Germline V gene lookup returns CDR1 SEHNR and CDR2 FQNEAQ (reference sequence). CDR3 nucleotides: TGTGCCAGCAGCTTAGGAACAGGGGGAGAAAATCAGCCCCAGCATTTT. This codes for CASSLGTGGENQPQHF.

The J gene is TRBJ1-2, the V gene TRBV30; 9 bases fit TRBD1. Trimming at V came to 0 bases and at J to 14 bases, leaving 10 bases not matched to a gene. CDR1 is GTSNPN, CDR2 SVGIG, per germline (reference sequence). The CDR3 totals 13 residues. The CDR3 DNA reads TGTGCCTGGAGTGTCCCCCGCGGGACAGGGCGGACCTTC. Residues: CAWSVPRGTGRTF.

The V and J genes are TRBV5-6 and TRBJ1-2; no reliable D call. Trimming took off 0 bases at V and 7 bases at J, with 10 bases between the two ends. The germline CDR1 and CDR2 sequences are SGHDT and YYEEEE. The CDR3 length is 13 residues. CDR3 sequence: CASSLAGPSGYTF. Written as DNA, the CDR3 is TGTGCCAGCAGCTTGGCAGGCCCCAGTGGCTACACCTTC. The complete variable domain, with remaining parts taken from reference TRBV5-6 and TRBJ1-2, reads DAGVTQSPTHLIKTRGQQVTLRCSPKSGHDTVSWYQQALGQGPQFIFQYYEEEERQRGNFPDRFSGHQFPNYSSELNVNALLLGDSALYLCASSLAGPSGYTFGSGTRLTVV.

This chain uses TRBV27 with TRBJ2-1, with TRBD1 matching over 7 bases. The CDR3 totals 16 residues. The J segment lost 5 bases and the V segment lost 3 bases, leaving 10 bases of the junction unmatched. In germline, CDR1 is MNHEY, CDR2 SMNVEV (reference sequence). In nucleotides, the CDR3 is TGTGCCAGCAGTTTGACGGCAGGGGGTGTGGACAATGAGCAGTTCTTC. This translates into CASSLTAGGVDNEQFF.

The chain couples TRBV6-4 to TRBJ1-2; 8 nucleotides match TRBD1. Per germline, CDR1 MRHNA and CDR2 SNTAGT. J was trimmed by 6 bases and V by 5 bases; bases with no gene match: 14. This CDR3 has 16 amino acids. CDR3 DNA sequence: TGTGCCAGCAGTCGACGTGTTAGGGACAGGAGAGATGGCTACACCTTC. Its protein product is CASSRRVRDRRDGYTF.

This clone occurred once. V gene TRBV5-4 combines with J gene TRBJ2-1, with 10 nucleotides matching TRBD2. From germline, CDR1 is SGHNT and CDR2 YYREEE (reference sequence). The V and J ends lost 4 bases and 7 bases, in that order; junction bases with no gene match: 8. This CDR3 has 15 residues. The CDR3 region has the DNA TGTGCCAGCAGCCCGCAGCGGGGGGGCGTTAATGAGCAGTTCTTC. Protein sequence: CASSPQRGGVNEQFF.

The chain has TRBV15 and TRBJ2-3; 13 positions agree with TRBD2. The J segment lost 2 bases and the V segment lost 3 bases, leaving 5 bases of the junction unmatched. Germline CDR1 reads LNHNV; CDR2 reads YYDKDF (reference sequence). This CDR3 has 17 residues. The DNA for the CDR3 is TGTGCCACCAGCAGCTCCACTAGCGGGGGGGTCACAGATACGCAGTATTTT. Translation gives CATSSSTSGGVTDTQYF.

The genes are TRBV5-5 and TRBJ1-2, with TRBD1 matching over 7 bases. This CDR3 region has 14 residues. CDR1 is SGHKS, CDR2 YYEKEE, per germline (reference sequence). Trimming cost V 0 bases and J 3 bases; bases outside gene matches: 2. The CDR3 sequence is CASSLGDSYYGYTF. The DNA of the CDR3 is TGTGCCAGCAGCTTGGGGGACAGTTACTATGGCTACACCTTC.

This chain joins TRBV30 and TRBJ2-7; 10 positions match TRBD2. V lost 5 bases to trimming and J lost 3 bases; unmatched junction nucleotides: 4. Germline V gene lookup returns CDR1 GTSNPN and CDR2 SVGIG (reference sequence). This CDR3 has 13 residues. CDR3 loop: CAWELAGSYEQYF. The CDR3 DNA reads TGTGCCTGGGAACTAGCGGGAAGCTACGAGCAGTACTTC.

The chain carries TRBV14 and TRBJ1-4, with D perhaps matching TRBD1 (5 bases). Germline CDR1 SGHDN, CDR2 FVKESK. The V end was cut by 1 base, the J end by 5 bases, with 11 bases between. The CDR3 runs 15 residues. The CDR3 sequence is CASSQVSGWNEKLFF. DNA of the CDR3: TGTGCCAGCAGCCAAGTGTCAGGGTGGAATGAAAAACTGTTTTTT.

The rearrangement joins TRBV5-6 to TRBJ1-5; 10 bases are shared with TRBD1. The germline V gene encodes CDR1 SGHDT and CDR2 YYEEEE. This CDR3 region has 16 residues. The trim removed 0 bases at V and 3 bases at J, leaving 3 bases unmatched. The CDR3 here is CASSLAGTGANQPQHF. CDR3 DNA: TGTGCCAGCAGCTTGGCTGGGACAGGGGCCAATCAGCCCCAGCATTTT. Drawing the rest from reference TRBV5-6 and TRBJ1-5, the complete variable domain is DAGVTQSPTHLIKTRGQQVTLRCSPKSGHDTVSWYQQALGQGPQFIFQYYEEEERQRGNFPDRFSGHQFPNYSSELNVNALLLGDSALYLCASSLAGTGANQPQHFGDGTRLSIL.

The chain is built from TRBV5-1 and TRBJ1-1; D unresolved. This CDR3 has 13 amino acids. V gave up 5 bases and J gave up 1 base, with 9 bases separating them. Germline CDR1 and CDR2: SGHRS and YFSETQ. CDR3 sequence (DNA): TGCGCCAGCAGACCCACACCGAACACTGAAGCTTTCTTT. As protein: CASRPTPNTEAFF.

The chain recombines TRBV27 with TRBJ2-1; 9 nucleotides align to TRBD2. Germline V gene sequence: CDR1 MNHEY, CDR2 SMNVEV (reference sequence). The CDR3 length is 16 residues. With 5 bases clipped from V and 12 bases from J, the junction kept 17 bases outside the gene matches. In DNA form, the CDR3 reads TGTGCCAGCAGTCAAATCTGGGCTAGCGGGATGGTCGGGCAGTTCTTC. Its translation is CASSQIWASGMVGQFF.

The rearrangement joins TRBV28 to TRBJ1-2; 9 bases are a match to TRBD1. Losses at the gene ends were 2 bases for V and 4 bases for J; bases not matched to a gene: 5. The CDR3 covers 15 residues. Germline values: CDR1 MDHEN, CDR2 SYDVKM. CDR3 nucleotides: TGTGCCAGCAGTTTACCGGGACAGGGCCTCTATGGCTACACCTTC. Amino acid sequence: CASSLPGQGLYGYTF.

The rearrangement links TRBV30 to TRBJ2-2; possibly TRBD1 for D (5 bases). Germline-derived CDR1 and CDR2 are GTSNPN and SVGIG (reference sequence). Trimming took 0 bases from V and 0 from J, leaving 11 bases between them. CDR3 length: 16 amino acids. The CDR3 sequence is CAWSVAGWANTGELFF. The CDR3 region has the DNA TGTGCCTGGAGTGTAGCAGGGTGGGCGAACACCGGGGAGCTGTTTTTT.

As concerns this clone: No conserved phenylalanine or tryptophan is present at the end of the CDR3, so a read error is the likely explanation. Because the CDR3's place on the DNA is in doubt, the DNA is left out and the CDR3 is given as listed by TCRdb. The chain combines TRBV19 with TRBJ1-2; the D call of TRBD1 is as the table states it, not checked on the DNA. 15 amino acids form the CDR3, both terminal residues included. The germline CDR1 and CDR2 sequences are LNHDA and SQIVND (reference sequence). The CDR3 spells CASSPGQGSVRVAWV.

The CDR3 coding sequence is TGTGCCAGCAGCTTGGCAGGGATTCCCTACGAGCAGTACTTC. It is translated as CASSLAGIPYEQYF. This chain uses TRBV5-6 with TRBJ2-7; possible D gene TRBD1, 5 bases. The CDR3 totals 14 residues. Germline-derived CDR1 and CDR2 are SGHDT and YYEEEE. The ends were cut back, 0 bases at V and 2 bases at J, with 9 bases in the middle.